This T cell receptor (beta chain) was recorded in a study of blood T cell repertoires in COVID-19. Overall study context: Sites in the United States, Italy and Spain provided acute and convalescent COVID-19 samples. T cells, B-cell-depleted T cells, or PBMCs supplied cDNA or gDNA.

The protocol was immunoSEQ multiplex PCR, while the TCRdb copy is restricted to in-frame clones and leaves out a portion. This repertoire shows just over 250,000 clones, 88% found once; its top ten account for about 4%. This sequence was found in a man aged 55-75 years who had recovered from COVID-19. The sequenced sample consisted of peripheral blood.

The CDR3 DNA reads TGTGCCAGCAGCTTAAGGGCTAGCGGGGGGGCAGATACGCAGTATTTT. Translating it yields CASSLRASGGADTQYF. The chain joins TRBV7-2 to TRBJ2-3; 12 nucleotides agree with TRBD2. Germline assignment: CDR1 SGHTA and CDR2 FQGNSA. The CDR3 is 16 residues long. Trimming at V came to 2 bases and at J to 4 bases, leaving 4 bases not matched to a gene.